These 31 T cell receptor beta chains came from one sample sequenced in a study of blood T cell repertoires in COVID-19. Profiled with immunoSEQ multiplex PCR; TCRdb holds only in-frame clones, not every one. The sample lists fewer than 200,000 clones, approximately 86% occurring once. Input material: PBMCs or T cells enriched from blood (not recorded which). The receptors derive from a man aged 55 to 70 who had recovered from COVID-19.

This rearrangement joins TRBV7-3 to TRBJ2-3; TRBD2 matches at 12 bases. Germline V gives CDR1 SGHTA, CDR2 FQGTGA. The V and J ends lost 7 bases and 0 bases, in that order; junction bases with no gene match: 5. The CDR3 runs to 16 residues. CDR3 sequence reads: CASTSGTSGSTDTQYF. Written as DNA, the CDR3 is TGTGCCAGCACCTCCGGGACTAGCGGGAGCACAGATACGCAGTATTTT.

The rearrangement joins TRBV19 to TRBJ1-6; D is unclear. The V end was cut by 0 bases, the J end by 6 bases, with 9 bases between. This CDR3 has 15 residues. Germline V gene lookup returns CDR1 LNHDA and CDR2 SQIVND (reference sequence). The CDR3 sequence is CASSIERRSNSPLHF. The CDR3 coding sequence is TGTGCCAGTAGTATAGAAAGACGGAGTAATTCACCCCTCCACTTT. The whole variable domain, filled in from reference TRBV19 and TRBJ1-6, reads DGGITQSPKYLFRKEGQNVTLSCEQNLNHDAMYWYRQDPGQGLRLIYYSQIVNDFQKGDIAEGYSVSREKKESFPLTVTSAQKNPTAFYLCASSIERRSNSPLHFGNGTRLTVT.

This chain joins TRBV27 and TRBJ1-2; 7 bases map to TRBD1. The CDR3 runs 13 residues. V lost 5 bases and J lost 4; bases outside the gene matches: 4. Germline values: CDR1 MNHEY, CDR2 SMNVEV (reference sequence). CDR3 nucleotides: TGTGCCAGCAGTGAGGACAGGCGCTATGGCTACACCTTC. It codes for CASSEDRRYGYTF.

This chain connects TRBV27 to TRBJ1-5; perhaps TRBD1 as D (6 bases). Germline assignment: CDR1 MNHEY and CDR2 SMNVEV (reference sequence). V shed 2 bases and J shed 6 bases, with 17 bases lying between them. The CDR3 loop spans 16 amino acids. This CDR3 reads CASSLKMGRGIQPQHF. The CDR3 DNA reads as TGTGCCAGCAGTTTAAAAATGGGCAGGGGTATTCAGCCCCAGCATTTT.

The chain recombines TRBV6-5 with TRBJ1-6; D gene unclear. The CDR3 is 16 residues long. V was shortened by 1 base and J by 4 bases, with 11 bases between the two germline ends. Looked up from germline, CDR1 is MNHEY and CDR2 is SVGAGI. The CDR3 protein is CASSYLGVGYNSPLHF. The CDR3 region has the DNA TGTGCCAGCAGTTACTTGGGAGTAGGGTATAATTCACCCCTCCACTTT.

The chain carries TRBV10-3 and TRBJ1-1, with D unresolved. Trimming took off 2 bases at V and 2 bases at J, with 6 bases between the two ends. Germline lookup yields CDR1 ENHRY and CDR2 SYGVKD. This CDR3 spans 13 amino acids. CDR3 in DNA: TGTGCCATCAGTGAGCCCCCTAACACTGAAGCTTTCTTT. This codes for CAISEPPNTEAFF.

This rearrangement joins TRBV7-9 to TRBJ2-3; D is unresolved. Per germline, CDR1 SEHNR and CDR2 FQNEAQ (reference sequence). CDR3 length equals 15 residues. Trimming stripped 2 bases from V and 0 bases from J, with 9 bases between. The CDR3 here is CASSLRSSSTDTQYF. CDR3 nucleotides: TGTGCCAGCAGCTTACGCAGTTCTAGCACAGATACGCAGTATTTT. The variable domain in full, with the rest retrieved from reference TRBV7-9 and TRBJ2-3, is DTGVSQNPRHKITKRGQNVTFRCDPISEHNRLYWYRQTLGQGPEFLTYFQNEAQLEKSRLLSDRFSAERPKGSFSTLEIQRTEQGDSAMYLCASSLRSSSTDTQYFGPGTRLTVL.

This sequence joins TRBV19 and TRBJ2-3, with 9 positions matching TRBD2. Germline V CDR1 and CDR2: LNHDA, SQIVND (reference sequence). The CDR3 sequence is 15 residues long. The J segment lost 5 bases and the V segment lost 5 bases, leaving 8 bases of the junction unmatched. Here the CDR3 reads CASSEGGRAGDTQYF. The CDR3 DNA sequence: TGTGCCAGTAGTGAAGGCGGGAGGGCTGGAGATACGCAGTATTTT.

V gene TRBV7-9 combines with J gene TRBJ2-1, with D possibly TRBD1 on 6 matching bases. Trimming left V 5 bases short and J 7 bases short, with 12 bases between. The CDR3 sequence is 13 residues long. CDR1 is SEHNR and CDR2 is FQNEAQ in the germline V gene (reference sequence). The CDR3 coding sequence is TGTGCCAGCAGCAACCACCAGGGGAATGAGCAGTTCTTC. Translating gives CASSNHQGNEQFF.

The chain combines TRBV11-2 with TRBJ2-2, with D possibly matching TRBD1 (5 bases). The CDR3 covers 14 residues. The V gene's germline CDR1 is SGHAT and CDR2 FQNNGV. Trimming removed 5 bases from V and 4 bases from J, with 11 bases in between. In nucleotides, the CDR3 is TGTGCCAGCAGCCTCGACAGAAGCACCGGGGAGCTGTTTTTT. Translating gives CASSLDRSTGELFF.

The CDR3 loop is CASSARDRGWPQHF. The CDR3 bases are TGTGCCAGCAGTGCGCGGGACAGGGGTTGGCCCCAGCATTTT. The genes are TRBV2 and TRBJ1-5, with 10 bases lining up with TRBD1. Germline V CDR1 and CDR2: SNHLY, FYNNEI. The J segment lost 9 bases and the V segment lost 4 bases, leaving 6 bases of the junction unmatched. This CDR3 is built from 14 residues.

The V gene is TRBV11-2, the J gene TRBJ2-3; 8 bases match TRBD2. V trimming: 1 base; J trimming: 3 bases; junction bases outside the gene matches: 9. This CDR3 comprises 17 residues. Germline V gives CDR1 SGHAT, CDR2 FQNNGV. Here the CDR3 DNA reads TGTGCCAGCAGCTTAGTCGGAGCGGGAGAAGGAACAGATACGCAGTATTTT. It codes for CASSLVGAGEGTDTQYF.

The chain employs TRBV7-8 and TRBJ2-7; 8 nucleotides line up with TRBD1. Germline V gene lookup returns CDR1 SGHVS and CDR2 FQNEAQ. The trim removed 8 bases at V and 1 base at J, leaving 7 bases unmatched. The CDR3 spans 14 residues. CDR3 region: CASSDRGISYEQYF. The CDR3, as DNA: TGTGCCAGCTCCGACAGGGGAATATCCTACGAGCAGTACTTC.

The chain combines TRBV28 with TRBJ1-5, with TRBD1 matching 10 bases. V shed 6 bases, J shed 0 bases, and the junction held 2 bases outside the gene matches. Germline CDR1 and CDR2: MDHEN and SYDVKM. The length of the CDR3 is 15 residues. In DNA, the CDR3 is TGTGCCAGCAGGACAGGGGGCCTTAGCAATCAGCCCCAGCATTTT. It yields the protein CASRTGGLSNQPQHF.

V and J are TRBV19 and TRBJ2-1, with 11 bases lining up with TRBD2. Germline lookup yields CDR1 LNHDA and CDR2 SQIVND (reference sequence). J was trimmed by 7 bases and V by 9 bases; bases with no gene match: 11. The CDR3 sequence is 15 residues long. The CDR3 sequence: CASADSGRARNEQFF. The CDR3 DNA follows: TGTGCCAGCGCGGATAGCGGGAGGGCCCGGAATGAGCAGTTCTTC.

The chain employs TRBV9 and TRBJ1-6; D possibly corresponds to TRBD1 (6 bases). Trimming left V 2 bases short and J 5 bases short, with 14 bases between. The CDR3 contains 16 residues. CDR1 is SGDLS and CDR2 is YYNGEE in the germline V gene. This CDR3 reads CASSVGTQGNNSPLHF. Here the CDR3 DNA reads TGTGCCAGCAGCGTCGGGACACAGGGCAATAATTCACCCCTCCACTTT. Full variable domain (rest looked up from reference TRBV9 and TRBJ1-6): DSGVTQTPKHLITATGQRVTLRCSPRSGDLSVYWYQQSLDQGLQFLIQYYNGEERAKGNILERFSAQQFPDLHSELNLSSLELGDSALYFCASSVGTQGNNSPLHFGNGTRLTVT.

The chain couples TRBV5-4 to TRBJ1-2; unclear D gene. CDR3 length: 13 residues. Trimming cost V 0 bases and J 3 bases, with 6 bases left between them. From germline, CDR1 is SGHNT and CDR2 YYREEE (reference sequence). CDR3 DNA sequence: TGTGCCAGCAGCTTGGACTTGGACTATGGCTACACCTTC. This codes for CASSLDLDYGYTF.

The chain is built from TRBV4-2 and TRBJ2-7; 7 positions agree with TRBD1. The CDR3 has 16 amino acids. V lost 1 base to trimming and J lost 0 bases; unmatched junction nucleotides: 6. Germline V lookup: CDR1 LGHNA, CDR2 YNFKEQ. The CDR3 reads CASSQGSGQSSYEQYF. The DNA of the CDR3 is TGTGCCAGCAGCCAAGGGTCGGGACAGAGCTCCTACGAGCAGTACTTC.

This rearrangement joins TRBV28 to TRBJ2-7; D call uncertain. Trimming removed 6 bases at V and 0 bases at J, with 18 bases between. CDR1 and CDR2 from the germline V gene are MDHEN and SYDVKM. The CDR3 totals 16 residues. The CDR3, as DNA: TGTGCCAGCAGGCCGCCCGGCAAAGAGGACTCCTACGAGCAGTACTTC. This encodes CASRPPGKEDSYEQYF.

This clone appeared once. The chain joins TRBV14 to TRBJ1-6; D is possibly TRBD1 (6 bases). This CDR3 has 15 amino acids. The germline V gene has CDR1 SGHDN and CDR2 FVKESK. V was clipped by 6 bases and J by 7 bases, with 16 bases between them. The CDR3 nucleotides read TGTGCCAGCAGTTTACAGGGTTATAGGAATTCACCCCTCCACTTT. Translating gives CASSLQGYRNSPLHF.

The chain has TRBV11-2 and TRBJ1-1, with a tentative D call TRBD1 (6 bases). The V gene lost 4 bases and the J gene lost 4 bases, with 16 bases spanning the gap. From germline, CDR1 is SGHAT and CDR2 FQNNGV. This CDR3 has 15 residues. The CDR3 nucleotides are TGTGCCAGCAGCTCGGGGCGCGGGGGCGGCACTGAAGCTTTCTTT. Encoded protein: CASSSGRGGGTEAFF.

CDR3 coding DNA: TGTGCCAGCAGCCAAAAGGTCATACAGGATGAGCAGTTCTTC. Translation: CASSQKVIQDEQFF. The chain is built from TRBV14 and TRBJ2-1; D is possibly TRBD1 (5 bases). The CDR3 spans 14 residues. The V and J ends lost 2 bases and 8 bases respectively, with 13 bases between them. The germline V gene encodes CDR1 SGHDN and CDR2 FVKESK.

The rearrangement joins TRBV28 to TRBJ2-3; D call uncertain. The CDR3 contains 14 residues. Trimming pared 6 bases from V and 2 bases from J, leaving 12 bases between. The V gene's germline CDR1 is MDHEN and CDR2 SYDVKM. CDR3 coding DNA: TGTGCCAGCAGAGGTACTATCGTCACAGATACGCAGTATTTT. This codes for CASRGTIVTDTQYF.

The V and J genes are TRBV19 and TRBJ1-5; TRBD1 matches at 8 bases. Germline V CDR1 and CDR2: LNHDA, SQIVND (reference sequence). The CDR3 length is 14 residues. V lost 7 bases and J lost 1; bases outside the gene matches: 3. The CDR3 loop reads CASKTGASNQPQHF. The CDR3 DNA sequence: TGTGCCAGTAAGACAGGGGCCAGCAATCAGCCCCAGCATTTT.

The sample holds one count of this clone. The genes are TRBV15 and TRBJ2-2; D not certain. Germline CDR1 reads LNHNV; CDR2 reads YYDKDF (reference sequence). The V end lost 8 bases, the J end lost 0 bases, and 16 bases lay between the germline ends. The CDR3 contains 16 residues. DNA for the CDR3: TGTGCCACCCCAGCAGGTAGAACAGCGAACACCGGGGAGCTGTTTTTT. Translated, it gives CATPAGRTANTGELFF.

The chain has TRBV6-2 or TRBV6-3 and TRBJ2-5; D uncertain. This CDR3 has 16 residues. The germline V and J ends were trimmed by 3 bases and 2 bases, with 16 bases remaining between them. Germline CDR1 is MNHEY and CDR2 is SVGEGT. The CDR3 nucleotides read TGTGCCAGCAGTTATTTCCGCGGTACCGGACAAGAGACCCAGTACTTC. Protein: CASSYFRGTGQETQYF.

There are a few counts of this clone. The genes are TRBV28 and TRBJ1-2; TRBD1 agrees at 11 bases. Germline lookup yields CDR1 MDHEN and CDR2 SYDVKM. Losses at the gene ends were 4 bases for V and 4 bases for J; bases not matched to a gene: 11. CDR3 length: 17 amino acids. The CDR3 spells CASSSGTGGVLGYGYTF. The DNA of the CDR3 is TGTGCCAGCAGTTCCGGGACAGGGGGTGTCCTTGGCTATGGCTACACCTTC.

The CDR3 nucleotides read TGTGCCAGTAGTTTGACCGGGACTAGGGGCAATGAGCAGTTCTTC. Translated, it gives CASSLTGTRGNEQFF. This chain connects TRBV19 to TRBJ2-1; 8 bases agree with TRBD2. The V gene end was trimmed by 5 bases and the J gene end by 6 bases; junction bases not matched to a gene: 9. CDR1 and CDR2 from the germline V gene are LNHDA and SQIVND (reference sequence). This CDR3 is built from 15 residues. Drawing the rest from reference TRBV19 and TRBJ2-1, the complete variable domain is DGGITQSPKYLFRKEGQNVTLSCEQNLNHDAMYWYRQDPGQGLRLIYYSQIVNDFQKGDIAEGYSVSREKKESFPLTVTSAQKNPTAFYLCASSLTGTRGNEQFFGPGTRLTVL.

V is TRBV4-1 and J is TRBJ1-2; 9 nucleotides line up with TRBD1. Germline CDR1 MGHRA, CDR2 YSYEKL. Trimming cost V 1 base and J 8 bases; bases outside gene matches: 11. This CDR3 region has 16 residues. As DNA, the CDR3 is TGCGCCAGCAGCCAAGTGGCGGGACAGGGTCCTGTCGGCTACACCTTC. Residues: CASSQVAGQGPVGYTF.

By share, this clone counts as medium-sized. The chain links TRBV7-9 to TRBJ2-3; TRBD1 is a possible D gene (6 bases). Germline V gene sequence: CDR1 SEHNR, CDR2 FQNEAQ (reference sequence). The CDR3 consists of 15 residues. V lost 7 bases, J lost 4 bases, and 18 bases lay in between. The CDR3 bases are TGTGCCAGCAAAGGGTCCAGGGGAGCCGCAGATACGCAGTATTTT. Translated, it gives CASKGSRGAADTQYF.

This CDR3 is CASSPRTGFEAFF. DNA of the CDR3: TGTGCCAGCAGTCCCCGGACAGGATTTGAAGCTTTCTTT. The chain joins TRBV12-3 or TRBV12-4 to TRBJ1-1, with 7 bases that match TRBD1. V gave up 5 bases and J gave up 7 bases; unmatched junction bases: 7. CDR3 length: 13 residues.